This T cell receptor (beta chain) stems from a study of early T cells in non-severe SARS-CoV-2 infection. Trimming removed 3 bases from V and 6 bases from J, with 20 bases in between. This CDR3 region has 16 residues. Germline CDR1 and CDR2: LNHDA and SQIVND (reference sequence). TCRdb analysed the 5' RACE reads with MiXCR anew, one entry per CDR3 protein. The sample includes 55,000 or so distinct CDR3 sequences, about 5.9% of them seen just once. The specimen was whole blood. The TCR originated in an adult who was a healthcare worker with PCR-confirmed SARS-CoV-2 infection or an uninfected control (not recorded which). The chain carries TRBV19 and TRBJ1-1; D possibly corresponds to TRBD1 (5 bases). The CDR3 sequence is CASSIGIVNLGPEAFF. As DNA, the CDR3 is TGTGCCAGTAGTATTGGTATCGTCAACCTGGGGCCTGAAGCTTTCTTT.